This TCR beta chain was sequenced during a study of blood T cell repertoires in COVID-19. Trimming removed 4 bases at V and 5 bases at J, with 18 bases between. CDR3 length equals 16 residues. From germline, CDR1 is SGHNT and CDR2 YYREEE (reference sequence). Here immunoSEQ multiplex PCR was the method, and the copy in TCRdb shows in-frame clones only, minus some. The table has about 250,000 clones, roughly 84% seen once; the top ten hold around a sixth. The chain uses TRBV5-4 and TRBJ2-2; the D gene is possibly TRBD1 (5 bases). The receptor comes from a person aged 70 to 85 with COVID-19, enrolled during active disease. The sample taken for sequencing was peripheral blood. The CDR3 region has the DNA TGTGCCAGCAGCATAAACCCAGGGATGGAGACCGGGGAGCTGTTTTTT. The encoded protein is CASSINPGMETGELFF.